A single sample is the source of the 6 T cell receptor beta chains below, sequenced in a study of shared clonotypes between healthy human individuals. Assay: immunoSEQ multiplex PCR; the TCRdb copy retains only in-frame clones and omits some. Among a few million clones listed, just over 90% were seen once. Sequencing was carried out using naive CD4+ T cells from PBMCs. As to subset: CD45RA+ positively selected. These receptors came from a man between 18 and 35 years old in good health. Some clones in this sample may be carry-over from other donors' samples.

The chain joins TRBV28 to TRBJ1-4; the D gene is possibly TRBD1 (6 bases). There are 14 residues in the CDR3. Germline CDR1 is MDHEN and CDR2 is SYDVKM. V was shortened by 5 bases and J by 8 bases, with 15 bases between the two germline ends. This CDR3 is CASSPVRGQEKLFF. In DNA form, the CDR3 reads TGTGCCAGCAGTCCAGTCAGGGGCCAAGAAAAACTGTTTTTT.

The chain couples TRBV27 to TRBJ2-5; tentative D call: TRBD2 (5 bases). Germline values: CDR1 MNHEY, CDR2 SMNVEV (reference sequence). Trimming removed 5 bases from V and 5 bases from J, with 12 bases in between. CDR3 length: 13 amino acids. This chain's CDR3 is CASSKRSFETQYF. In DNA form, the CDR3 reads TGTGCCAGCAGTAAGCGGTCGTTTGAGACCCAGTACTTC.

CDR3 DNA: TGTGCCAGCAGTCGAACCCGCAATCAGCCCCAGCATTTT. Translated: CASSRTRNQPQHF. The chain combines TRBV6-6 with TRBJ1-5; no definite D call. Germline V lookup: CDR1 MNHNY, CDR2 SVGAGI (reference sequence). V was pared by 5 bases and J by 2 bases, with 7 bases between. The CDR3 consists of 13 residues.

The J gene is TRBJ1-5, the V gene TRBV19; the D is unclear. This CDR3 comprises 13 residues. Germline lookup yields CDR1 LNHDA and CDR2 SQIVND (reference sequence). V dropped 5 bases and J dropped 9 bases, with 14 bases sitting between them. The CDR3 loop is CASSLPMNGPQHF. CDR3 sequence (DNA): TGTGCCAGTAGTCTTCCCATGAATGGGCCCCAGCATTTT.

The rearrangement links TRBV27 to TRBJ1-5, with no clear D. Per the germline V gene, CDR1 is MNHEY and CDR2 is SMNVEV (reference sequence). Trimming left V 2 bases short and J 5 bases short, with 7 bases between. The CDR3 runs 13 residues. The CDR3 spells CASSLRSDQPQHF. In nucleotides, the CDR3 is TGTGCCAGCAGTTTAAGGAGTGATCAGCCCCAGCATTTT.

This clone was seen a single time. The rearrangement links TRBV18 to TRBJ1-1; the D gene is possibly TRBD1 (5 bases). V lost 3 bases, J lost 13 bases, and 18 bases lay in between. CDR3 length: 13 amino acids. Germline V gene data show CDR1 as KGHSH and CDR2 as LQKENI. CDR3 DNA sequence: TGTGCCAGCTCACCCGGGGACTCTCCCGGTGGTTTCTTT. Amino acids: CASSPGDSPGGFF.